Following are 9 T cell receptor beta chains from one sample sequenced in a study of regulatory T cells in long-lasting Graves disease. The time point: newly diagnosed GD, antithyroid drugs for less than 3 months. The TCR library was prepared using RNA isolated from PBMCs. Combining iRepertoire HTBI primers with Arm-PCR of CDR3 regions, the authors built TCR beta libraries. TCRdb re-derived calls from the multiplex PCR reads in MiXCR, one entry per CDR3 protein. The sample yields hundreds of thousands of distinct CDR3 sequences, roughly 16% seen once. Sample: peripheral blood mononuclear cells (PBMCs), taken at new diagnosis, from a patient treated with antithyroid drugs. Receptors originate from a female donor with Graves disease.

V usage is TRBV6-2 or TRBV6-3 and J usage is TRBJ2-3; tentatively, D is TRBD1 (6 bases). V lost 6 bases and J lost 5, with 18 bases in between. The CDR3 runs to 15 residues. From germline, CDR1 is MNHEY and CDR2 SVGEGT. This CDR3 is CASSYMGARIDTQYF. Written as DNA, the CDR3 is TGTGCCAGCAGCTATATGGGGGCGCGGATAGATACGCAGTATTTT.

This clonotype showed up just a few times. The chain links TRBV15 to TRBJ1-5, with 7 positions matching TRBD1. This CDR3 contains 14 residues. The germline gives CDR1 LNHNV, CDR2 YYDKDF (reference sequence). V lost 4 bases, J lost 2 bases, and 2 bases stayed unmatched. As DNA, the CDR3 is TGTGCCACCAGCATTGACAGGGGCAATCAGCCCCAGCATTTT. Translating it yields CATSIDRGNQPQHF.

V and J are TRBV6-9 and TRBJ1-1; D might be TRBD1 (6 bases). The germline gives CDR1 MNHGY, CDR2 SVAAGI. This CDR3 has 15 amino acids. The germline V and J ends were trimmed by 3 bases and 4 bases, with 15 bases remaining between them. CDR3 residues: CASSYSRGHSTEAFF. The CDR3 region has the DNA TGTGCCAGCAGTTACTCTCGGGGGCATAGCACTGAAGCTTTCTTT.

This clonotype occurred many times. This chain uses TRBV20-1 with TRBJ2-2, with TRBD1 matching 8 bases. V was clipped by 3 bases and J by 5 bases; unmatched bases: 14. Germline CDR1 reads DFQATT; CDR2 reads SNEGSKA (reference sequence). The CDR3 extends over 17 amino acids. The CDR3 loop is CSARMGRQGAWTGELFF. CDR3 DNA sequence: TGCAGTGCTAGGATGGGGCGGCAGGGGGCTTGGACCGGGGAGCTGTTTTTT.

This clonotype was detected ten times or more. CDR3 coding DNA: TGTGCCTGGAGTGCAGGGCTGAACACTGAAGCTTTCTTT. Translated, it gives CAWSAGLNTEAFF. This chain links TRBV30 with TRBJ1-1; D possibly corresponds to TRBD1 (5 bases). This CDR3 is built from 13 residues. Trimming shortened V by 1 base and J by 0 bases, and 6 bases separated the two germline ends. CDR1 GTSNPN and CDR2 SVGIG come from the germline V gene (reference sequence).

This clonotype was detected ten times or more. This chain joins TRBV27 and TRBJ2-1; D may be TRBD1 or TRBD2 (6 bases each). The CDR3 runs to 16 residues. Per germline, CDR1 MNHEY and CDR2 SMNVEV (reference sequence). Trimming removed 6 bases from V and 6 bases from J, with 21 bases in between. The CDR3 DNA is TGTGCCAGCAGATTAGAAGGGGGGATAGTCGGCAATGAGCAGTTCTTC. Translation gives CASRLEGGIVGNEQFF.

This clonotype was seen repeatedly, ten times or more. The chain joins TRBV7-9 to TRBJ1-1; a weak D match, TRBD1 (5 bases). Germline assignment: CDR1 SEHNR and CDR2 FQNEAQ (reference sequence). There are 17 residues in the CDR3. V was shortened by 2 bases and J by 0 bases, with 16 bases between the two germline ends. The CDR3 loop is CASSLRGVGPMNTEAFF. In DNA, the CDR3 is TGTGCCAGCAGCTTAAGGGGAGTCGGGCCAATGAACACTGAAGCTTTCTTT. Complete variable domain (other parts from reference TRBV7-9 and TRBJ1-1): DTGVSQNPRHKITKRGQNVTFRCDPISEHNRLYWYRQTLGQGPEFLTYFQNEAQLEKSRLLSDRFSAERPKGSFSTLEIQRTEQGDSAMYLCASSLRGVGPMNTEAFFGQGTRLTVV.

This clonotype was seen at least ten times. The chain joins TRBV6-5 to TRBJ1-1; no clear D. V lost 2 bases, J lost 1 base, and 5 bases lay in between. Germline CDR1 MNHEY, CDR2 SVGAGI. The CDR3 length is 13 residues. The CDR3 sequence: CASSYGKNTEAFF. The CDR3 nucleotides are TGTGCCAGCAGTTACGGCAAGAACACTGAAGCTTTCTTT.

A remark on this clonotype: This clone may be a read error of a much larger clone one base away. This chain uses TRBV7-2 with TRBJ2-4, with 9 bases matching TRBD1. The CDR3 extends over 15 amino acids. The germline V gene has CDR1 SGHTA and CDR2 FQGNSA. The CDR3 sequence: CACSPTGGSKNIQYF. CDR3 DNA: TGTGCCTGCAGCCCCACAGGGGGCTCCAAAAACATTCAGTACTTC.